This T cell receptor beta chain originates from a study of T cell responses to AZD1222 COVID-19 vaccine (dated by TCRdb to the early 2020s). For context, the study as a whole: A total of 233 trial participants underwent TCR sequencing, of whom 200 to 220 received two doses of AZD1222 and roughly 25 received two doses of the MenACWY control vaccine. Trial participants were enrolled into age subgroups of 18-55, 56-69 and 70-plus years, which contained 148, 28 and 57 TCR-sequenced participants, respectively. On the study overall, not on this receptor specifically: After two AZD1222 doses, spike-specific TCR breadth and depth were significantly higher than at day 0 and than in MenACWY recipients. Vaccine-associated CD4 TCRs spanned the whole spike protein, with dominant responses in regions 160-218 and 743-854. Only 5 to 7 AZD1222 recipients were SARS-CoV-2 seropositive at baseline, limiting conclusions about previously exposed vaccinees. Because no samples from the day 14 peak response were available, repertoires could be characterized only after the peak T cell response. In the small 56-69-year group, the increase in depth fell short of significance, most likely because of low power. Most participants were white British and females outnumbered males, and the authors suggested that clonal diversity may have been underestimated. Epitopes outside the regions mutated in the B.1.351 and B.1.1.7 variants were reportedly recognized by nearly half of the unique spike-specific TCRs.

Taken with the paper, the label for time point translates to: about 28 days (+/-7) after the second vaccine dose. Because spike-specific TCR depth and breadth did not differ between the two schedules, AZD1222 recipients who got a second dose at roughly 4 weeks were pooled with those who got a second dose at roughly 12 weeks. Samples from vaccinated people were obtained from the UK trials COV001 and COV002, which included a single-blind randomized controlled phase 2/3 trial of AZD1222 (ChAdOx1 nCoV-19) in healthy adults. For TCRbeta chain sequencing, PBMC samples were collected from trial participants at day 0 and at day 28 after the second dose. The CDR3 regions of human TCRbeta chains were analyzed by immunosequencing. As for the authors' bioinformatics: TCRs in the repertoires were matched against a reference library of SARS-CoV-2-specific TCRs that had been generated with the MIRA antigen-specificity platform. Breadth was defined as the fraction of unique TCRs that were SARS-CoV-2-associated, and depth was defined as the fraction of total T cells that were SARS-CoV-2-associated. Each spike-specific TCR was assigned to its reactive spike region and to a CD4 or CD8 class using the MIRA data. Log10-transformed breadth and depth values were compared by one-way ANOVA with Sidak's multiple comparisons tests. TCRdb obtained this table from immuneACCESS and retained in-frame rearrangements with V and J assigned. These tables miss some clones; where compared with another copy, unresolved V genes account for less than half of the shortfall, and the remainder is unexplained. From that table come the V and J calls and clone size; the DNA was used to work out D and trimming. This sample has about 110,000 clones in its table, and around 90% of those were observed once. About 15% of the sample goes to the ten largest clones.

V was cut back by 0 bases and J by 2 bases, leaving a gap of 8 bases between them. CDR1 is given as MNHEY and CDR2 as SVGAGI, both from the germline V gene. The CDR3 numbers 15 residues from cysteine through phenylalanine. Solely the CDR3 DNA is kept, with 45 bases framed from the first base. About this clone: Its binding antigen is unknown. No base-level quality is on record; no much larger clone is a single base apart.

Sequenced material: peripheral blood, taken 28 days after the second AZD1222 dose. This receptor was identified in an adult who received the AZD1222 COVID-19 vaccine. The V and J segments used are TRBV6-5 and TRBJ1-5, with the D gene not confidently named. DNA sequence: TGTGCCAGCAGTTACTCGGGTTCCGGCAATCAGCCCCAGCATTTT. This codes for CASSYSGSGNQPQHF.